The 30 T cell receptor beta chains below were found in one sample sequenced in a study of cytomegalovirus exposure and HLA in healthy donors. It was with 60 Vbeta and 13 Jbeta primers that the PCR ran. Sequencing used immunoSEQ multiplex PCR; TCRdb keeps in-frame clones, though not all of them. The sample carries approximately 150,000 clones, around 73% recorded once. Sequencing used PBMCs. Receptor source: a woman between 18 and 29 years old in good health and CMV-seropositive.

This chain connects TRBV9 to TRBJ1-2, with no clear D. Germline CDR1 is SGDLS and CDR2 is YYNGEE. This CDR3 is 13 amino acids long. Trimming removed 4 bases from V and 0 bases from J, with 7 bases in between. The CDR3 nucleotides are TGTGCCAGCAGCCTAGGAGCTAACTATGGCTACACCTTC. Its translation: CASSLGANYGYTF.

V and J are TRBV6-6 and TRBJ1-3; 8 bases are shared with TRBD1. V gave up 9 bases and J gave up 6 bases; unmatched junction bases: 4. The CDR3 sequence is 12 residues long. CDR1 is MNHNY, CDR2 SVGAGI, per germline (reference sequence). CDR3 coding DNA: TGTGCCAGTACGACAGGGGAAAACACCATATATTTT. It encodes CASTTGENTIYF.

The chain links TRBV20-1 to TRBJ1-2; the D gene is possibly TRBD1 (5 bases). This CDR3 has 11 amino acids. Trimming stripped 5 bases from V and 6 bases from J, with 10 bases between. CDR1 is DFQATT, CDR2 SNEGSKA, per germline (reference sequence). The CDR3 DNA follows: TGCAGTGCTTTTCGGACAAATGGCTACACCTTC. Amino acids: CSAFRTNGYTF.

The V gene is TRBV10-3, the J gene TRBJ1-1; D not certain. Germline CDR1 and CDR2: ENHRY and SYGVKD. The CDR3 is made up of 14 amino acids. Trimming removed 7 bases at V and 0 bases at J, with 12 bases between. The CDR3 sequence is CAITPGELNTEAFF. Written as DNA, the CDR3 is TGTGCCATCACTCCCGGGGAATTGAACACTGAAGCTTTCTTT.

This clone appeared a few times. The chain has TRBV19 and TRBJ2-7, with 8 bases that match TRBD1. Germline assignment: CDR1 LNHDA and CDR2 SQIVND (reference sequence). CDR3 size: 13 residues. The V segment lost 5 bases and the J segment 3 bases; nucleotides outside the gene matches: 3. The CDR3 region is CASSWDRNYEQYF. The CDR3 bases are TGTGCCAGTAGTTGGGACAGGAACTACGAGCAGTACTTC. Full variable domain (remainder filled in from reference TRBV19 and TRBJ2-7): DGGITQSPKYLFRKEGQNVTLSCEQNLNHDAMYWYRQDPGQGLRLIYYSQIVNDFQKGDIAEGYSVSREKKESFPLTVTSAQKNPTAFYLCASSWDRNYEQYFGPGTRLTVT.

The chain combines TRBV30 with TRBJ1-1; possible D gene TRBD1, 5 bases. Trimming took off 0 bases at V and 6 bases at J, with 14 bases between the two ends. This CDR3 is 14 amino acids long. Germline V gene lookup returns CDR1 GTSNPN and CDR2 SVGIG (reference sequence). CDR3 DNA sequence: TGTGCCTGGAGTGTCCATTCGTTAGGGGCTGAAGCTTTCTTT. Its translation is CAWSVHSLGAEAFF.

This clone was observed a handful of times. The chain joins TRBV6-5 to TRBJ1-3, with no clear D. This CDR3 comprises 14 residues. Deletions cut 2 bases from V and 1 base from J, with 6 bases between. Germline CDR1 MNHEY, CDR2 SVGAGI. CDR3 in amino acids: CASSYHGSGNTIYF. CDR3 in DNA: TGTGCCAGCAGTTACCACGGGTCTGGAAACACCATATATTTT.

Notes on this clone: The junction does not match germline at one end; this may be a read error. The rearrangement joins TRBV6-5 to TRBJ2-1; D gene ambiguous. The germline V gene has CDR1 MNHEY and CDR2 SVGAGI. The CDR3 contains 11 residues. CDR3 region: CASSYGNEPFF. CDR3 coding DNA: TGTGCCAGCAGTTATGGTAATGAGCCGTTCTTC.

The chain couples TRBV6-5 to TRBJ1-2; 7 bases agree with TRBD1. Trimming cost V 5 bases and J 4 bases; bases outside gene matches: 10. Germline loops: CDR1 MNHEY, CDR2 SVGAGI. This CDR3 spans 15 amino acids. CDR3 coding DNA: TGTGCCAGCAGTCGACAGGGAATTCTGGGCTATGGCTACACCTTC. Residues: CASSRQGILGYGYTF.

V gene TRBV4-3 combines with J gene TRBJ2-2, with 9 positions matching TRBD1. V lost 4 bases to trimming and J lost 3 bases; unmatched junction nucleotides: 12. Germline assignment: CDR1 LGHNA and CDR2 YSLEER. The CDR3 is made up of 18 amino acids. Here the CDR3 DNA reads TGCGCCAGCAGCCCGGGACAGGGATCGAATGGGTACACCGGGGAGCTGTTTTTT. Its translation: CASSPGQGSNGYTGELFF.

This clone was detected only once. For the CDR3, the DNA is TGTGCCAGCAGTTCTACTGACAGTGAGAATCAGCCCCAGCATTTT. Translating it yields CASSSTDSENQPQHF. The chain links TRBV6-1 to TRBJ1-5; D possibly corresponds to TRBD1 (5 bases). This CDR3 contains 15 residues. Deletions cut 5 bases from V and 4 bases from J, with 15 bases between. Germline CDR1 reads MNHNS; CDR2 reads SASEGT.

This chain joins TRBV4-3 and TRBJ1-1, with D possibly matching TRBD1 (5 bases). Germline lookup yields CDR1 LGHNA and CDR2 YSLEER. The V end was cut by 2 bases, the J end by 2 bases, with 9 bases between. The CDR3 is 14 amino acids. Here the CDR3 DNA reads TGCGCCAGCAGCCAAATCGGGACTAACACTGAAGCTTTCTTT. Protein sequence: CASSQIGTNTEAFF.

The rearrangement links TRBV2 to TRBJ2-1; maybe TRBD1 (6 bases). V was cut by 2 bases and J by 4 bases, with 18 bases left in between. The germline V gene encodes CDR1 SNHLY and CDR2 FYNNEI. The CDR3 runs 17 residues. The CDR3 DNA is TGTGCCAGCAGTGAAACCAGGGGCCACCACGGATACAATGAGCAGTTCTTC. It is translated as CASSETRGHHGYNEQFF.

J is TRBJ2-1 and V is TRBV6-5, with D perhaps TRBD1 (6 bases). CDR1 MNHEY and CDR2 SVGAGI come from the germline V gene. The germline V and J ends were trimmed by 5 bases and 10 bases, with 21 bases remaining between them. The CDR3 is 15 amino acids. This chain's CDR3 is CASSPDRRRLGEQFF. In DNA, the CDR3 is TGTGCCAGCAGTCCCGACAGGCGTCGGCTTGGGGAGCAGTTCTTC.

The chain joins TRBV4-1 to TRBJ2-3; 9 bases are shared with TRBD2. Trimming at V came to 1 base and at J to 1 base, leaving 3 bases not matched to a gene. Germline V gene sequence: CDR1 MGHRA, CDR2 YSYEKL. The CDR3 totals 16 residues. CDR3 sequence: CASSQGSSGGTDTQYF. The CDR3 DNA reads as TGCGCCAGCAGCCAAGGATCTAGCGGGGGCACAGATACGCAGTATTTT.

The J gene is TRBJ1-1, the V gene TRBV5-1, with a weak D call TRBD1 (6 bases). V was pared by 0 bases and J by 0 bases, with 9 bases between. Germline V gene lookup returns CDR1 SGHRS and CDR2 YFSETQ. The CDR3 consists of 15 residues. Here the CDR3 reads CASSLERTVNTEAFF. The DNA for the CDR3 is TGCGCCAGCAGCTTGGAGAGGACAGTGAACACTGAAGCTTTCTTT.

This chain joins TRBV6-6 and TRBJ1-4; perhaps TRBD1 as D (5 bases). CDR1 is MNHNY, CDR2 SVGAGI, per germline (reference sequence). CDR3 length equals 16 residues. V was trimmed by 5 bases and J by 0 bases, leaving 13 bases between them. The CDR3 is CASSPPLQATNEKLFF. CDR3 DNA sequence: TGTGCCAGCAGTCCCCCCCTACAGGCAACTAATGAAAAACTGTTTTTT.

This chain's CDR3 is CASSYDGGTEAFF. The DNA for the CDR3 is TGTGCCAGCAGTTACGATGGAGGGACTGAAGCTTTCTTT. The chain links TRBV6-5 to TRBJ1-1; D is uncertain. The CDR3 contains 13 residues. The germline gives CDR1 MNHEY, CDR2 SVGAGI. Trimming pared 2 bases from V and 5 bases from J, leaving 9 bases between.

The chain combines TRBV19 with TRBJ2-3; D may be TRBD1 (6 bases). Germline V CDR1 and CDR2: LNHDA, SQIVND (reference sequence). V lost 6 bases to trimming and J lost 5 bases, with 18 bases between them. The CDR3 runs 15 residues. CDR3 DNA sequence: TGTGCCAGTAGGCCTAGCCTGGGGGCTGGAGATACGCAGTATTTT. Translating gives CASRPSLGAGDTQYF.

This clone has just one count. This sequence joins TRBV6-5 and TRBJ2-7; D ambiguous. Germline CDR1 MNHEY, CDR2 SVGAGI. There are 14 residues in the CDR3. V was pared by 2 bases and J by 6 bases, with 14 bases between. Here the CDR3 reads CASSYPGPGSEQYF. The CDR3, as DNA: TGTGCCAGCAGTTACCCTGGGCCTGGGTCCGAGCAGTACTTC.

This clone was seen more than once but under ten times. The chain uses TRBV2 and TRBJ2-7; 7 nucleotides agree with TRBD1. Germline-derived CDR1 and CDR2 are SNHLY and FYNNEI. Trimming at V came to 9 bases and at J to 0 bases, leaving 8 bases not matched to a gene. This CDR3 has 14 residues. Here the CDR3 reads CASCRDSTSYEQYF. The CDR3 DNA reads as TGTGCCAGTTGCCGGGACAGCACCTCCTACGAGCAGTACTTC.

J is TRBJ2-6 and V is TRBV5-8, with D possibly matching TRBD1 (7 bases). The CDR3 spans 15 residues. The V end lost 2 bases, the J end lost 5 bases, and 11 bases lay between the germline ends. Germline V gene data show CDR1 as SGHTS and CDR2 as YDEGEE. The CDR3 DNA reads TGTGCCAGCAGCTTTGACAGGGACTGGGCCAACGTCCTGACTTTC. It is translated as CASSFDRDWANVLTF. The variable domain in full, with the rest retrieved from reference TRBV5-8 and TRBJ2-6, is EAGVTQSPTHLIKTRGQQATLRCSPISGHTSVYWYQQALGLGLQFLLWYDEGEERNRGNFPPRFSGRQFPNYSSELNVNALELEDSALYLCASSFDRDWANVLTFGAGSRLTVL.

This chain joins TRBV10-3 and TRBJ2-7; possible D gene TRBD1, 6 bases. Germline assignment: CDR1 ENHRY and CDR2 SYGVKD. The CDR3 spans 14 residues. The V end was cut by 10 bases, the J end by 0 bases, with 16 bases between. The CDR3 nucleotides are TGTGCCAGCGGACAGTCTCCGAGCTCCTACGAGCAGTACTTC. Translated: CASGQSPSSYEQYF.

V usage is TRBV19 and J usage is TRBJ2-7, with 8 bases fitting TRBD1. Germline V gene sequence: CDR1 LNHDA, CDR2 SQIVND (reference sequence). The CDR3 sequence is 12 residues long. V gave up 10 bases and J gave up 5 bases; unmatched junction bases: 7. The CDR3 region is CATGQGVHEQYF. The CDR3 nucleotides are TGTGCCACTGGACAGGGAGTCCACGAGCAGTACTTC.

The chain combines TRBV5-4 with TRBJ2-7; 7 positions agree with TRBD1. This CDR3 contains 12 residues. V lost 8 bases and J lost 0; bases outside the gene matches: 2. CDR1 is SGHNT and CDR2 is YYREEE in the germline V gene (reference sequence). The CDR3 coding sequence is TGTGCCAGGGACAGGTTCTCCTACGAGCAGTACTTC. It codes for CARDRFSYEQYF.

The CDR3 protein is CASSPRLAGGVTGELFF. DNA of the CDR3: TGTGCCAGCAGCCCACGACTAGCGGGGGGCGTCACCGGGGAGCTGTTTTTT. V and J are TRBV7-9 and TRBJ2-2; TRBD2 matches at 13 bases. The V segment lost 5 bases and the J segment 4 bases; nucleotides outside the gene matches: 7. CDR3 length: 17 amino acids. Germline values: CDR1 SEHNR, CDR2 FQNEAQ (reference sequence).

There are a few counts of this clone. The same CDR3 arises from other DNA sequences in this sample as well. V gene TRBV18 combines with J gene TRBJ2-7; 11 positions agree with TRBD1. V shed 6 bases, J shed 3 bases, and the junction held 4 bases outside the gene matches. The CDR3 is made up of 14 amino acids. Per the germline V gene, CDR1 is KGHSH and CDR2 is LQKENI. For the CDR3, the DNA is TGTGCCAGCTCCCCGGGGACAGGGGGCTACGAGCAGTACTTC. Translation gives CASSPGTGGYEQYF.

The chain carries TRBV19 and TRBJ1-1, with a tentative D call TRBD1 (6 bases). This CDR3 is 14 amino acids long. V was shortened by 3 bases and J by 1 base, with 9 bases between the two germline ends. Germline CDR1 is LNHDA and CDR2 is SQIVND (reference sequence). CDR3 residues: CASSMDSSNTEAFF. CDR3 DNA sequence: TGTGCCAGTAGTATGGACAGTTCGAACACTGAAGCTTTCTTT.

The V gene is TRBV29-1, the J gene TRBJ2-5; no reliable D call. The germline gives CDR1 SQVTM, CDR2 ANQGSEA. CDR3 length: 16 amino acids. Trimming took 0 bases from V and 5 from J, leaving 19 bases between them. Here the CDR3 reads CSVEESTQLTGETQYF. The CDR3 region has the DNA TGCAGCGTTGAAGAGTCCACGCAGCTAACCGGGGAGACCCAGTACTTC.

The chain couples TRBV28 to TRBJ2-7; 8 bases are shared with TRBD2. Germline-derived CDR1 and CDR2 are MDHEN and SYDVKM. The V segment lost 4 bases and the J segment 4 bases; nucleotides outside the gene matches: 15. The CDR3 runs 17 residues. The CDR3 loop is CASSSPPTTSDKYEQYF. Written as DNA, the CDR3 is TGTGCCAGCAGTTCCCCCCCCACGACTAGCGACAAATACGAGCAGTACTTC.